Each of the 20 T cell receptor beta chains below was sequenced from the same sample in a study of cytomegalovirus exposure and HLA in healthy donors. Primers: 60 Vbeta forward and 13 Jbeta reverse. Data came from immunoSEQ multiplex PCR; TCRdb stores just in-frame clones and leaves some out. The table has around 50,000 clones, about 80% seen once. Material: PBMCs. These receptors came from a middle-aged man in good health and CMV-seronegative.

CDR3 nucleotide sequence: TGTGCCAGCAGCGGCGGGTCCCATAATGAAAAACTGTTTTTT. Protein: CASSGGSHNEKLFF. V is TRBV5-8 and J is TRBJ1-4; no clear D gene. The CDR3 covers 14 residues. The V and J ends lost 4 bases and 4 bases respectively, with 11 bases between them. Germline V gives CDR1 SGHTS, CDR2 YDEGEE.

The genes are TRBV6-4 and TRBJ1-5; D perhaps matches TRBD1 (6 bases). The CDR3 loop spans 16 amino acids. Trimming pared 3 bases from V and 0 bases from J, leaving 12 bases between. Germline CDR1 and CDR2: MRHNA and SNTAGT. The CDR3 DNA reads TGTGCCAGCAGTGATCGGGACAAACATAGCAATCAGCCCCAGCATTTT. Protein: CASSDRDKHSNQPQHF.

The chain uses TRBV5-1 and TRBJ2-6; 7 positions agree with TRBD1. The CDR3 totals 15 residues. V dropped 4 bases and J dropped 3; count of bases not matched to a gene: 4. The germline CDR1 and CDR2 sequences are SGHRS and YFSETQ. CDR3 amino acids: CASSQTGNGANVLTF. The CDR3 DNA reads as TGCGCCAGCAGCCAGACAGGGAATGGGGCCAACGTCCTGACTTTC.

V and J are TRBV28 and TRBJ2-1; TRBD1 aligns across 9 bases. Germline lookup yields CDR1 MDHEN and CDR2 SYDVKM. The V and J ends lost 4 bases and 5 bases, in that order; junction bases with no gene match: 6. CDR3 size: 15 residues. Written as DNA, the CDR3 is TGTGCCAGCAGTTCCGGGACAGGGCAGAACAATGAGCAGTTCTTC. This gives the protein CASSSGTGQNNEQFF. Full variable domain (rest looked up from reference TRBV28 and TRBJ2-1): DVKVTQSSRYLVKRTGEKVFLECVQDMDHENMFWYRQDPGLGLRLIYFSYDVKMKEKGDIPEGYSVSREKKERFSLILESASTNQTSMYLCASSSGTGQNNEQFFGPGTRLTVL.

The V and J genes are TRBV13 and TRBJ1-4; maybe TRBD1 (6 bases). Trimming stripped 4 bases from V and 5 bases from J, with 11 bases between. This CDR3 is built from 14 residues. Germline-derived CDR1 and CDR2 are PRHDT and FYEKMQ (reference sequence). The CDR3 DNA follows: TGTGCCAGCAGCTCCAAACAGGGAAATGAAAAACTGTTTTTT. Translating gives CASSSKQGNEKLFF.

This chain links TRBV7-9 with TRBJ1-6; TRBD1 aligns across 7 bases. Per germline, CDR1 SEHNR and CDR2 FQNEAQ (reference sequence). The junction had 4 bases not matched to a gene; V was cut back by 7 bases and J by 7 bases. The CDR3 runs 13 residues. CDR3 region: CASTQGVNSPLHF. In DNA form, the CDR3 reads TGTGCCAGCACCCAGGGGGTGAATTCACCCCTCCACTTT.

The chain combines TRBV18 with TRBJ2-7; possible D gene TRBD2, 6 bases. Between the trimmed V and J ends, which lost 0 bases and 3 bases, there was a span of 6 bases. Per germline, CDR1 KGHSH and CDR2 LQKENI. This CDR3 has 13 amino acids. CDR3 coding DNA: TGTGCCAGCTCACCACCGGGAGGCTACGAGCAGTACTTC. Its translation: CASSPPGGYEQYF.

The rearrangement uses TRBV5-4 and TRBJ2-7; 9 nucleotides line up with TRBD1. CDR1 and CDR2 (germline): SGHNT, YYREEE (reference sequence). The CDR3 totals 16 residues. V was clipped by 1 base and J by 3 bases; unmatched bases: 8. The CDR3 reads CASSLTTGGPDYEQYF. In DNA form, the CDR3 reads TGTGCCAGCAGCTTGACTACAGGGGGCCCGGACTACGAGCAGTACTTC.

V usage is TRBV18 and J usage is TRBJ1-5; possible D gene TRBD1, 5 bases. V shed 3 bases and J shed 5 bases, with 11 bases lying between them. CDR1 is KGHSH and CDR2 is LQKENI in the germline V gene. There are 14 residues in the CDR3. Written as DNA, the CDR3 is TGTGCCAGCTCACCCCCCGCGGGGGATCAGCCCCAGCATTTT. Its protein is CASSPPAGDQPQHF.

The CDR3 loop is CASSLGSAGSSYNEQFF. The CDR3 DNA reads TGTGCCAGCAGTTTAGGGTCTGCGGGGAGCTCCTACAATGAGCAGTTCTTC. The V call is TRBV27, the J call TRBJ2-1, with D perhaps matching TRBD2 (6 bases). V lost 2 bases to trimming and J lost 0 bases, with 14 bases between them. The CDR3 consists of 17 residues. Germline V gene lookup returns CDR1 MNHEY and CDR2 SMNVEV (reference sequence).

The chain couples TRBV19 to TRBJ1-2; no clear D gene. Trimming removed 6 bases at V and 0 bases at J, with 11 bases between. Germline assignment: CDR1 LNHDA and CDR2 SQIVND (reference sequence). The CDR3 contains 14 residues. CDR3 bases: TGTGCCAGTAGGTATTGGGCAACTAACTATGGCTACACCTTC. Its translation: CASRYWATNYGYTF.

This sequence joins TRBV9 and TRBJ2-1, with D uncertain. The CDR3 runs to 16 residues. Trimming removed 0 bases at V and 3 bases at J, with 13 bases between. Germline V gene data show CDR1 as SGDLS and CDR2 as YYNGEE. The CDR3 nucleotides read TGTGCCAGCAGCGTAGGGCCCAATAACTACTACAATGAGCAGTTCTTC. This gives the protein CASSVGPNNYYNEQFF.

This chain joins TRBV19 and TRBJ1-5, with no clear D. The CDR3 contains 15 residues. CDR1 LNHDA and CDR2 SQIVND come from the germline V gene (reference sequence). Trimming cost V 3 bases and J 8 bases, with 17 bases left between them. The CDR3 DNA reads as TGTGCCAGTAGTATCAGACTTGGATCTCCGGAGCCCCAGCATTTT. As protein: CASSIRLGSPEPQHF.

J is TRBJ1-1 and V is TRBV28, with TRBD1 matching over 7 bases. J gave up 1 base and V 6 bases, and 5 bases lay outside the gene matches. CDR1 is MDHEN, CDR2 SYDVKM, per germline. The CDR3 consists of 14 residues. The chain's CDR3 is CASSDRDRNTEAFF. CDR3 nucleotide sequence: TGTGCCAGCAGCGACCGGGACAGGAACACTGAAGCTTTCTTT. Looking up the rest from reference TRBV28 and TRBJ1-1 gives the full variable domain: DVKVTQSSRYLVKRTGEKVFLECVQDMDHENMFWYRQDPGLGLRLIYFSYDVKMKEKGDIPEGYSVSREKKERFSLILESASTNQTSMYLCASSDRDRNTEAFFGQGTRLTVV.

This chain joins TRBV19 and TRBJ1-5, with a weak D call TRBD1 (6 bases). There are 13 residues in the CDR3. Trimming removed 6 bases from V and 3 bases from J, with 9 bases in between. Germline lookup yields CDR1 LNHDA and CDR2 SQIVND (reference sequence). CDR3 DNA sequence: TGTGCCAGTAGACAGGGCTTCAATCAGCCCCAGCATTTT. Translating gives CASRQGFNQPQHF.

The chain carries TRBV5-4 and TRBJ2-5, with TRBD2 identical over 7 bases. The CDR3 sequence is 14 residues long. Trimming cost V 5 bases and J 3 bases; bases outside gene matches: 7. Germline-derived CDR1 and CDR2 are SGHNT and YYREEE (reference sequence). In nucleotides, the CDR3 is TGTGCCAGCAGATTACTAGCGTCCGAAGAGACCCAGTACTTC. It translates to CASRLLASEETQYF.

The chain uses TRBV28 and TRBJ1-5; D is unclear. V gave up 5 bases and J gave up 3 bases, with 11 bases separating them. Germline V CDR1 and CDR2: MDHEN, SYDVKM. This CDR3 is 14 amino acids long. CDR3 coding DNA: TGTGCCAGCAGTCATTACTTGTCCAATCAGCCCCAGCATTTT. It codes for CASSHYLSNQPQHF.

The chain combines TRBV18 with TRBJ2-3; 16 nucleotides agree with TRBD2. Losses at the gene ends were 3 bases for V and 4 bases for J; bases not matched to a gene: 1. CDR3 length equals 16 residues. Germline-derived CDR1 and CDR2 are KGHSH and LQKENI. The CDR3 sequence is CASSPGLAGGPDTQYF. The CDR3 region has the DNA TGTGCCAGCTCACCGGGACTAGCGGGGGGGCCAGATACGCAGTATTTT.

The chain couples TRBV9 to TRBJ2-2; 8 nucleotides line up with TRBD1. Germline lookup yields CDR1 SGDLS and CDR2 YYNGEE. J was trimmed by 1 base and V by 2 bases; bases with no gene match: 1. CDR3 length: 15 amino acids. The CDR3 DNA is TGTGCCAGCAGCGTGACAGGGGTGAACACCGGGGAGCTGTTTTTT. Translated, it gives CASSVTGVNTGELFF.

The rearrangement joins TRBV6-1 to TRBJ1-2; D gene ambiguous. The CDR3 runs 11 residues. V was clipped by 9 bases and J by 1 base, with 6 bases between them. Germline assignment: CDR1 MNHNS and CDR2 SASEGT. CDR3 in amino acids: CASGLNYGYTF. The CDR3 coding sequence is TGTGCCAGTGGACTTAACTATGGCTACACCTTC.